This TCR beta chain emerged from a study of T cells in Graves' hyperthyroidism and ophthalmopathy. Overall study findings and caveats: Model predictions of ophthalmopathy came a median approximately seven months before onset.

TCR beta CDR3 region amplification was performed from RNA transcripts. With the HTBI primer set, the TCR CDR3 went through a first round of RT-PCR. From the multiplex PCR reads, TCRdb called clonotypes with MiXCR, one entry per CDR3 protein. The sample consists of approximately 600,000 distinct CDR3 sequences, around 15% of them appearing once. Germline lookup yields CDR1 SGHTA and CDR2 FQGTGA. The junction had 3 bases not matched to a gene; V was cut back by 5 bases and J by 8 bases. The CDR3 is 13 amino acids. This clonotype appeared many times. As yet, its antigen is unknown. Across 18 months, stable Graves' hyperthyroidism was marked by no progression to ophthalmopathy. A patient was excluded if there was uncontrolled infection, other autoimmune disease, pregnancy or lactation.

The chain has TRBV7-3 and TRBJ2-1, with 10 bases matching TRBD2. This clonotype originated in a woman younger than 45 with Graves' hyperthyroidism. The sequenced sample was blood. The CDR3 sequence is CASSALAGDEQFF. As DNA, the CDR3 is TGTGCCAGCAGCGCCCTAGCGGGAGATGAGCAGTTCTTC.